These 16 T cell receptor beta chains were sequenced from one sample in a study of blood T cell repertoires in COVID-19 (dated by TCRdb to about 2020). The library was generated by the immunoSEQ multiplex PCR assay. In TCRdb, the immuneACCESS table is reduced to in-frame sequences with V and J assigned. These tables do not hold every clone; where another copy was compared, an unresolved V gene accounts for under half, and the others remain unexplained. Here the sample has fewer than 150,000 clones; over 75% occur a single time. The ten largest clones capture 3% to 4% of the sample. Sequencing input: PBMCs or T cells enriched from blood (not recorded which). Receptors were obtained from a man aged 45-65 years in a cohort exposed to, infected with or recovered from COVID-19 (not recorded which).

The rearrangement uses TRBV7-6 and TRBJ1-3, with D hard to call. This CDR3 has 16 residues. The ends were cut back, 3 bases at V and 0 bases at J, with 12 bases in the middle. CDR1 is SGHVS and CDR2 is FNYEAQ in the germline V gene. CDR3 loop: CASSFLDGSSGNTIYF. In DNA, the CDR3 is TGTGCCAGCAGCTTTCTAGACGGAAGCTCTGGAAACACCATATATTTT.

This clone was recorded only once. V gene TRBV19 combines with J gene TRBJ1-1; 9 positions match TRBD1. J was trimmed by 5 bases and V by 4 bases; bases with no gene match: 5. The CDR3 is made up of 14 amino acids. The germline CDR1 and CDR2 sequences are LNHDA and SQIVND (reference sequence). The CDR3 protein is CASSTGTGRTEAFF. The CDR3, as DNA: TGTGCCAGTAGTACCGGGACAGGGCGGACTGAAGCTTTCTTT.

The chain recombines TRBV28 with TRBJ2-1, with TRBD2 matching over 11 bases. V was pared by 1 base and J by 6 bases, with 11 bases of the junction left unmatched. The CDR3 runs to 18 residues. Germline V gene sequence: CDR1 MDHEN, CDR2 SYDVKM. The CDR3 region has the DNA TGTGCCAGCAGTTTATCCCCCCTCGGGACTAGCGGCAGCAATGAGCAGTTCTTC. Protein product: CASSLSPLGTSGSNEQFF. Full variable domain (missing parts from reference TRBV28 and TRBJ2-1): DVKVTQSSRYLVKRTGEKVFLECVQDMDHENMFWYRQDPGLGLRLIYFSYDVKMKEKGDIPEGYSVSREKKERFSLILESASTNQTSMYLCASSLSPLGTSGSNEQFFGPGTRLTVL.

The CDR3 region has the DNA TGTGCCAGTAGTCCGGCTAGTGCCTCCTACGAGCAGTACTTC. It encodes CASSPASASYEQYF. This chain connects TRBV19 to TRBJ2-7; D gene uncertain. This CDR3 has 14 amino acids. The germline gives CDR1 LNHDA, CDR2 SQIVND (reference sequence). Trimming cost V 5 bases and J 0 bases, with 11 bases left between them.

The J gene is TRBJ1-5, the V gene TRBV30; 8 nucleotides align to TRBD1. Germline V CDR1 and CDR2: GTSNPN, SVGIG (reference sequence). V trimming: 0 bases; J trimming: 4 bases; junction bases outside the gene matches: 5. CDR3 length equals 15 residues. CDR3 DNA sequence: TGTGCCTGGAGTGTACTAGGGACAGGAAATCAGCCCCAGCATTTT. Translated, it gives CAWSVLGTGNQPQHF.

The chain is built from TRBV5-1 and TRBJ1-1; TRBD1 is a possible D gene (6 bases). Germline V gene sequence: CDR1 SGHRS, CDR2 YFSETQ. Trimming pared 1 base from V and 4 bases from J, leaving 11 bases between. The CDR3 spans 14 residues. CDR3 DNA: TGCGCCAGCAGCTTGAGGCAGGGGAGCACTGAAGCTTTCTTT. Protein sequence: CASSLRQGSTEAFF. Based on the CDR3 plus reference TRBV5-1 and TRBJ1-1, the full variable domain is KAGVTQTPRYLIKTRGQQVTLSCSPISGHRSVSWYQQTPGQGLQFLFEYFSETQRNKGNFPGRFSGRQFSNSRSEMNVSTLELGDSALYLCASSLRQGSTEAFFGQGTRLTVV.

V gene TRBV15 combines with J gene TRBJ2-7; TRBD1 aligns across 7 bases. Germline values: CDR1 LNHNV, CDR2 YYDKDF (reference sequence). After removal of 4 bases from V and 3 bases from J, the junction contained 6 bases not matched to a gene. This CDR3 region has 14 residues. In DNA form, the CDR3 reads TGTGCCACCAGCAACCGGGACAGTGACTACGAGCAGTACTTC. It translates to CATSNRDSDYEQYF.

The genes are TRBV12-5 and TRBJ2-1, with D possibly TRBD1 on 5 matching bases. V lost 1 base to trimming and J lost 10 bases, with 20 bases between them. CDR3 length: 16 residues. CDR1 is LGHNT and CDR2 is FRNRAP in the germline V gene. CDR3 in DNA: TGTGCTAGTGGTTTGGGGTCCCTAAAACAGGTGGGAGAGCAGTTCTTC. Its protein product is CASGLGSLKQVGEQFF.

The V call is TRBV7-9, the J call TRBJ2-2; D ambiguous. The germline V gene has CDR1 SEHNR and CDR2 FQNEAQ (reference sequence). CDR3 size: 13 residues. V was trimmed by 5 bases and J by 0 bases, leaving 4 bases between them. CDR3 protein: CASSLTNTGELFF. Here the CDR3 DNA reads TGTGCCAGCAGCCTTACGAACACCGGGGAGCTGTTTTTT.

The rearrangement uses TRBV7-9 and TRBJ2-5, with TRBD2 matching 8 bases. V was clipped by 4 bases and J by 1 base; unmatched bases: 8. Per the germline V gene, CDR1 is SEHNR and CDR2 is FQNEAQ (reference sequence). The CDR3 has 16 residues. CDR3 loop: CASSSGGASGQETQYF. For the CDR3, the DNA is TGTGCCAGCAGCTCCGGGGGGGCTAGCGGCCAAGAGACCCAGTACTTC.

The J gene is TRBJ2-3, the V gene TRBV24-1; no reliable D call. From germline, CDR1 is KGHDR and CDR2 SFDVKD. V gave up 2 bases and J gave up 6 bases, with 17 bases separating them. CDR3 length: 16 residues. CDR3 nucleotide sequence: TGTGCCACCAGTGATTCCCCTAGTGCTTGGTGGGATACGCAGTATTTT. As protein: CATSDSPSAWWDTQYF.

The CDR3 region has the DNA TGCGCCAGCAGCCAAAACAGAAAAGCTAACTATGGCTACACCTTC. It translates to CASSQNRKANYGYTF. This sequence joins TRBV4-1 and TRBJ1-2; D is ambiguous. Germline assignment: CDR1 MGHRA and CDR2 YSYEKL. The CDR3 length is 15 residues. The ends were cut back, 2 bases at V and 0 bases at J, with 10 bases in the middle.

The chain joins TRBV27 to TRBJ2-3; tentatively, D is TRBD2 (5 bases). This CDR3 spans 11 amino acids. The V gene lost 2 bases and the J gene lost 8 bases, with 5 bases spanning the gap. Germline loops: CDR1 MNHEY, CDR2 SMNVEV (reference sequence). The CDR3 is CASSLGGTQYF. Here the CDR3 DNA reads TGTGCCAGCAGTTTAGGAGGTACGCAGTATTTT.

This chain links TRBV18 with TRBJ1-1, with a possible D match to TRBD1 (6 bases). The V gene's germline CDR1 is KGHSH and CDR2 LQKENI. V was pared by 3 bases and J by 1 base, with 9 bases between. This CDR3 spans 14 amino acids. The CDR3 coding sequence is TGTGCCAGCTCACCCGGGGGGGCGAACACTGAAGCTTTCTTT. This sequence encodes CASSPGGANTEAFF.

The chain's CDR3 is CASSLRAGGPTDTQYF. In nucleotides, the CDR3 is TGTGCCAGCAGTTTAAGAGCGGGAGGGCCTACAGATACGCAGTATTTT. The J gene is TRBJ2-3, the V gene TRBV27; TRBD2 matches at 10 bases. With 2 bases clipped from V and 3 bases from J, the junction kept 5 bases outside the gene matches. CDR1 and CDR2 from the germline V gene are MNHEY and SMNVEV (reference sequence). The length of the CDR3 is 16 residues.

V usage is TRBV19 and J usage is TRBJ1-5, with TRBD1 as a possible D gene (5 bases). V was pared by 8 bases and J by 4 bases, with 15 bases between. This CDR3 has 14 residues. Germline lookup yields CDR1 LNHDA and CDR2 SQIVND (reference sequence). The CDR3 reads CASGPPEGNQPQHF. CDR3 in DNA: TGTGCCAGTGGGCCCCCGGAGGGGAATCAGCCCCAGCATTTT.